The sequence of this T cell receptor (beta chain) was determined in a study of OX40 agonist ivuxolimab in advanced cancers. Study-level background: In this trial design, patients received ivuxolimab intravenously at 0.01 to 10 mg/kg every 2 weeks. Dose-escalation patients suffered from hepatocellular carcinoma, melanoma, renal cell or head and neck cancer.

V lost 4 bases and J 3 bases, leaving 10 bases between the germline ends. This CDR3 contains 14 residues. Germline V CDR1 and CDR2: SNHLY, FYNNEI. This clone has just a few counts. Clones were sequenced by immunoSEQ multiplex PCR, and TCRdb holds only the in-frame ones, with some missing. The profile shows roughly 44,000 clones, 80% of them singletons. The sample was CD4+ or CD8+ T cells sorted from blood, taken in a trial of the OX40 agonist ivuxolimab. The TCR originated in an adult with an advanced solid tumor such as melanoma, head and neck, liver or kidney cancer. The V and J genes are TRBV2 and TRBJ2-1; D gene ambiguous. Here the CDR3 reads CASSGFRLYNEQFF. As DNA, the CDR3 is TGTGCCAGCAGTGGTTTCAGGCTCTACAATGAGCAGTTCTTC. Filled out from reference TRBV2 and TRBJ2-1, the complete variable domain reads EPEVTQTPSHQVTQMGQEVILRCVPISNHLYFYWYRQILGQKVEFLVSFYNNEISEKSEIFDDQFSVERPDGSNFTLKIRSTKLEDSAMYFCASSGFRLYNEQFFGPGTRLTVL.